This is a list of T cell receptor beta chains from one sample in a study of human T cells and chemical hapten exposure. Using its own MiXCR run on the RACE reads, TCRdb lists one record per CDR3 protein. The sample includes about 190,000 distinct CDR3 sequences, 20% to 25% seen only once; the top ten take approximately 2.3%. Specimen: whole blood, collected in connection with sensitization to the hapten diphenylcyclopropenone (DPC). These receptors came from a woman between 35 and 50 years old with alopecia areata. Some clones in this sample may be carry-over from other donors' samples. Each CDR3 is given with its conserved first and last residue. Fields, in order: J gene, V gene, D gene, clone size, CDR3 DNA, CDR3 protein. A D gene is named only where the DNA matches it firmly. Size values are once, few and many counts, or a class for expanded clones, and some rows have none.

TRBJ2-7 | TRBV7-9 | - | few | TGTGCCAGCAGCGTACAGGGACTAATCTACGAGCAGTACTTC | CASSVQGLIYEQYF
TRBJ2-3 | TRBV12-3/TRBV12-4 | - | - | TGTGCCAGCGGTGGGGGAGTGGGGGATACGCAGTATTTT | CASGGGVGDTQYF
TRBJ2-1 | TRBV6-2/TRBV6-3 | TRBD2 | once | TGTGCCAGCAGCCGTCGGTTAGCGGGAGTAGTAAGGAATGAGCAGTTCTTC | CASSRRLAGVVRNEQFF
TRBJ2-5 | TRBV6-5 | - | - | TGTGCCAGCAGTTACTCCAGAGGCCCCCTATGGGGGACCCAGTACTTC | CASSYSRGPLWGTQYF
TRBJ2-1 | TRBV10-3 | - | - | TGTGCCATCAGTGATTGGGGCGTCACCTCCTACAATGAGCAGTTCTTC | CAISDWGVTSYNEQFF
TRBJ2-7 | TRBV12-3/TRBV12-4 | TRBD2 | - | TGTGCCAGCAGTTGGACTAGCGGGAACATCGAGCAGTACTTC | CASSWTSGNIEQYF
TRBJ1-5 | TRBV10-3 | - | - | TGTGCCATACGGCAGGGTGGTGATCAGCCCCAGCATTTT | CAIRQGGDQPQHF
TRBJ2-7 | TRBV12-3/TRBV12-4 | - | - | TGTGCCAGCAGTCCAGATTGGGAGCAGTACTTC | CASSPDWEQYF
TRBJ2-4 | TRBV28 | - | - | TGTGCCAGCAGTTTAGGGGGTGGGGTAGCCAAAAACATTCAGTACTTC | CASSLGGGVAKNIQYF
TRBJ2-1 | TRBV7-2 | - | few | TGTGCCAGCAGCTCCCAGAACCAGGGAAGACCGTTCTTC | CASSSQNQGRPFF
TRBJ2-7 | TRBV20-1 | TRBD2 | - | TGCAGTGCCCCGTCTAGCGGGAGCTCCTACGAGCAGTACTTC | CSAPSSGSSYEQYF
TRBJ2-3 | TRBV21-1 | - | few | TGTGCCAGCAGCAGCCGACCGAAGGATACGCAGTATTTT | CASSSRPKDTQYF
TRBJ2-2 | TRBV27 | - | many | TGTGCCAGCAGTTTAGGCCAGGGGTTCACCGGGGAGCTGTTTTTT | CASSLGQGFTGELFF
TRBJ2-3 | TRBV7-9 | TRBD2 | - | TGTGCCAGCAGCAATCCTAGCGGCCGGGGGGATACGCAGTATTTT | CASSNPSGRGDTQYF
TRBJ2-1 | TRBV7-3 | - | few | TGTGCCAGCAGCTTAACGTCGGGGTATGAGCAGTTCTTC | CASSLTSGYEQFF
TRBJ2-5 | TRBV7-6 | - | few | TGTGCCAGCAGCCTGGAGGCGGCTCAAGAGACCCAGTACTTC | CASSLEAAQETQYF
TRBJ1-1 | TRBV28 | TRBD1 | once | TGTGCCATCCGACCGGGACAGGGGTTTTTGGCTTTCTTT | CAIRPGQGFLAFF
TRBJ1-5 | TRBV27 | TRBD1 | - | TGTGCCAGCAGTTCAAGACAGGGACATCAGCCCCAGCATTTT | CASSSRQGHQPQHF
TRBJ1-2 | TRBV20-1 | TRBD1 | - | TGCAGTGCTACACTCCCGGGACAGGGGTACCATGGCTACACCTTC | CSATLPGQGYHGYTF
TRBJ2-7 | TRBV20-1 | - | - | TGCAGTGCGCCGGGCAACTACGAGCAGTACTTC | CSAPGNYEQYF
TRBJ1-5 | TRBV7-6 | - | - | TGTGCCAGCAGCTTAGCGGGTAGGGGGAGTAATCAGCCCCAGCATTTT | CASSLAGRGSNQPQHF
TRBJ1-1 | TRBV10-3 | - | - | TGTGCCATCAGTGACAGGGAGAACACTGAAGATTTCTTT | CAISDRENTEDFF
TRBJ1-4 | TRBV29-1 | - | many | TGCAGCGTTGGTGGCAATCAGGGCGAGAATGCGGGAAAACTGTTTTTT | CSVGGNQGENAGKLFF
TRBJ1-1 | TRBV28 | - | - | TGTGCCAGCAGTGGTACAGAGTTGAACACTGAAGCTTTCTTT | CASSGTELNTEAFF
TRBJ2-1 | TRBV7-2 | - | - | TGTGCCAGCAGCTTAGTCGGATGGAGCAGATACAATGAGCAGTTCTTC | CASSLVGWSRYNEQFF
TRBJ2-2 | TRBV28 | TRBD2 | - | TGTGCCAGCAGTCCCCCGGGACTAGCGGCCCGGCGTGACACCGGGGAGCTGTTTTTT | CASSPPGLAARRDTGELFF
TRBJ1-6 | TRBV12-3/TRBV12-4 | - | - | TGTGCCAGCAGTTTAAACAGCGACTATAATTCACCCCTCCACTTT | CASSLNSDYNSPLHF
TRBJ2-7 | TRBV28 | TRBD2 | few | TGTGCCAGCAGTCGGGGACTAGCGGGAGCCTACGAGCAGTACTTC | CASSRGLAGAYEQYF
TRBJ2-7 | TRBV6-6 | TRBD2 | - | TGTGCCAGCAGCCTCGTAGCAGCGCGGGGAGGGGAGCAGTACTTC | CASSLVAARGGEQYF
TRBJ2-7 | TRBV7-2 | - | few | TGTGCCAGCAGCTTAGCCTCAGGGTCCCCCACCTACGAGCAGTACTTC | CASSLASGSPTYEQYF
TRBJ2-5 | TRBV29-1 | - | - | TGCAGCGTTGCCAGAAATAGAGAGACCCAGTACTTC | CSVARNRETQYF
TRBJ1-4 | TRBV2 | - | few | TGTGCCAGCAGTGAACACAGAGCAACTAATGAAAAACTGTTTTTT | CASSEHRATNEKLFF
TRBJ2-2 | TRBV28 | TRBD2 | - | TGTGCCAGCAGTTTAGAAACTAGCGGGCCGAACACCGGGGAGCTGTTTTTT | CASSLETSGPNTGELFF
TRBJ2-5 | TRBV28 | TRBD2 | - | TGTGCCAGCAGAGTTTGGGGACTAGCGGGAGAAGAGACCCAGTACTTC | CASRVWGLAGEETQYF
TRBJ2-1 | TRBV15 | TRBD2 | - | TGTGCCACCAGCGCGAGGACTAGCGTAGAAGTTGAGCAGTTCTTC | CATSARTSVEVEQFF
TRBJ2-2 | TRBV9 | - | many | TGTGCCAGCAGCGTTGACACCGGGGAGCTGTTTTTT | CASSVDTGELFF
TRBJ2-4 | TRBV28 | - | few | TGTGCCAGCAGTCCGCAGGGAGGGGGTAGCAAAAACATTCAGTACTTC | CASSPQGGGSKNIQYF